This TCR beta chain was captured in a study of PD-1 blockade in classical Hodgkin lymphoma. Study-level results: Diversity similar to that of newly diagnosed patients was seen at baseline in complete responders. Newly diagnosed patients were reported to exhibit reduced baseline TCR diversity relative to healthy donors.

Using immunoSEQ multiplex PCR, the repertoire was profiled, and TCRdb retains in-frame clones only, with some absent. The sample lists about 97,000 clones, over 80% occurring once. Relapses following autologous stem cell transplantation were seen in all patients, with brentuximab vedotin exposure varying. Remarks on this clone: What it recognizes is unknown.

Trimming at V came to 0 bases and at J to 9 bases, leaving 11 bases not matched to a gene. This CDR3 comprises 15 residues. The germline CDR1 and CDR2 sequences are SGHRS and YFSETQ. The chain recombines TRBV5-1 with TRBJ2-5, with TRBD2 identical over 7 bases. Sample: peripheral blood mononuclear cells (PBMCs), taken at baseline. The TCR sequence derives from a human donor with classical Hodgkin lymphoma. DNA for the CDR3: TGCGCCAGCAGCTTGGGCGGCCGGAGCGGGGATTCCCAGTACTTC. Protein product: CASSLGGRSGDSQYF.